This T cell receptor beta chain was recovered during a study of T cell clonality in common variable immunodeficiency. TCRdb keeps only in-frame clones here, not all; method: immunoSEQ multiplex PCR. Sampling found 30,000 to 45,000 clones, none seen once. In its sample, this clone was seen many times. The DNA ends 3 residues before the CDR3 does, and the rest of the CDR3 is filled in from the germline J gene. Germline CDR1 and CDR2: MNHEY and SVGEGT. The length of the CDR3 is 15 residues. V was clipped by 8 bases and J by 3 bases; unmatched bases: 8. Sequences were obtained from peripheral blood mononuclear cells. This sequence originates from a person between 18 and 75 years old in good health. The rearrangement joins TRBV6-2 or TRBV6-3 to TRBJ1-5; 9 bases agree with TRBD1. The sequenced part of the CDR3 DNA is TGTGCCAGCCCGCTCGGACAGGGGTACAATCAGCCC. Encoded protein: CASPLGQGYNQP. The whole CDR3 sequence is CASPLGQGYNQPQHF.